This T cell receptor beta chain appears in the sequencing data of a study of T cell responses to AZD1222 COVID-19 vaccine (dated by TCRdb to the early 2020s). Turning to the overall study: A total of approximately 240 trial participants underwent TCR sequencing, of whom around 200 received two doses of AZD1222 and roughly 25 received two doses of the MenACWY control vaccine. Trial participants were enrolled into age subgroups of 18-55, 56-69 and 70-plus years, which contained around 150, 28 and 57 TCR-sequenced participants, respectively. Summary of the overall study and its limitations: Nearly half of unique spike-specific TCRs reportedly recognized epitopes outside regions mutated in the B.1.351 and B.1.1.7 variants. Spike-specific TCR breadth and depth rose significantly after two AZD1222 doses compared with day 0 and with MenACWY recipients. The whole spike protein was spanned by vaccine-associated CD4 TCRs, and dominant responses were seen in regions 160-218 and 743-854. The 56-69-year group was small, and its depth increase did not reach significance, likely because of low power. Because no day 14 peak-response samples were available, repertoires were characterized only after the peak T cell response. Only five or six AZD1222 recipients were SARS-CoV-2 seropositive at baseline, limiting conclusions about previously exposed vaccinees. Most participants were white British and females outnumbered males, and the authors suggested that clonal diversity may have been underestimated.

The CDR3 regions of human TCRbeta chains were analyzed by immunosequencing. The authors processed their data as follows. Repertoire TCRs were matched against a reference library of SARS-CoV-2-specific TCRs generated with the MIRA antigen-specificity platform. Breadth was defined as the fraction of unique TCRs that were SARS-CoV-2-associated, and depth was defined as the fraction of total T cells that were SARS-CoV-2-associated. Using the MIRA data, each spike-specific TCR was mapped to the spike region that the TCR reacts to and placed in a CD4 or CD8 class. Log10-transformed breadth and depth values were compared by one-way ANOVA with Sidak's multiple comparisons tests. Sourced from immuneACCESS, this table was stored by TCRdb with only in-frame sequences that have V and J called. A share of the clones is absent; for the studies checked, an unresolved V gene accounts for under half, and the remainder has no known explanation. The D gene and trimming were derived from the DNA, and the V and J assignments and clone size from that table. Present in this sample are tens of thousands of clones, roughly 90% of which were seen just once. The ten largest account for about 7.1% of the sample.

What the time point label conveys for this sample: about 28 days (+/-7) after the second vaccine dose. AZD1222 recipients whose second dose came at about 4 weeks and those whose second dose came at about 12 weeks were combined into one group, since spike-specific TCR depth and breadth did not differ between the two schedules. Samples from vaccinated people were obtained from the UK trials COV001 and COV002, which included a single-blind randomized controlled phase 2/3 trial of AZD1222 (ChAdOx1 nCoV-19) in healthy adults. For TCRbeta chain sequencing, PBMC samples were collected from trial participants at day 0 and at day 28 after the second dose. The count of this clone is one. It has no known antigen specificity. Base qualities were left out, and no much larger clone turns up one base away. Reading the germline V gene (reference sequence) gives CDR1 LNHNV and CDR2 YYDKDF. V sheds 3 bases and J sheds 5 bases, leaving 5 bases between their ends. Its CDR3 holds 11 amino acids, cysteine through phenylalanine. Of the read, only the CDR3 DNA is kept; its 33 bases are in frame from base 1.

Sequencing was performed on peripheral blood, taken 28 days after the second AZD1222 dose. The receptor's source is an adult who received the AZD1222 COVID-19 vaccine. Here the chain combines TRBV15 and TRBJ2-7; the D match is possibly TRBD1 or TRBD2, with 5 bases aligned in each. DNA sequence: TGTGCCACCAGCAGGGGGGACGAGCAGTACTTC. It specifies CATSRGDEQYF.